One sample yielded the 10 T cell receptor beta chains listed below, sequenced in a study of cytomegalovirus exposure and HLA in healthy donors. The study ran its PCR with 60 Vbeta and 13 Jbeta primers. Measured with immunoSEQ multiplex PCR; TCRdb has only the in-frame clones, and not every one. The sample contains tens of thousands of clones, 76% of which appear only once. The sample taken for sequencing was PBMCs. These receptors were collected from a young man in good health and CMV-seronegative.

This chain links TRBV7-3 with TRBJ2-2; 9 bases are shared with TRBD1. Unmatched junction bases numbered 8, after V lost 6 bases and J lost 6 bases. Germline V gives CDR1 SGHTA, CDR2 FQGTGA. The length of the CDR3 is 15 residues. CDR3 sequence (DNA): TGTGCCAGCAGTCCAGGACAGGGGTTGGCCGGGGAGCTGTTTTTT. This codes for CASSPGQGLAGELFF.

The chain carries TRBV4-3 and TRBJ2-4; TRBD2 aligns across 11 bases. The ends lost 0 bases at V and 6 bases at J; junction bases unmatched: 13. The germline CDR1 and CDR2 sequences are LGHNA and YSLEER. This CDR3 is built from 19 residues. CDR3 in DNA: TGCGCCAGCAGCCAAGATCGAACTAGCGGGGGACGGGGCAGAAACATTCAGTACTTC. Translation: CASSQDRTSGGRGRNIQYF.

Remarks on this clone: In the same sample, other DNA sequences code for this CDR3. The chain joins TRBV5-1 to TRBJ2-6; TRBD1 aligns across 10 bases. This CDR3 has 17 residues. Per the germline V gene, CDR1 is SGHRS and CDR2 is YFSETQ. Germline trimming cut 3 bases from V and 0 bases from J; bases unmatched to any gene: 3. As DNA, the CDR3 is TGCGCCAGCAGCTCGGGACAGGGGACCTCTGGGGCCAACGTCCTGACTTTC. Amino acid sequence: CASSSGQGTSGANVLTF.

V usage is TRBV5-6 and J usage is TRBJ2-3; D remains ambiguous. This CDR3 is built from 14 residues. The V end lost 2 bases, the J end lost 0 bases, and 7 bases lay between the germline ends. Germline CDR1 is SGHDT and CDR2 is YYEEEE. The CDR3, as DNA: TGTGCCAGCAGCTTTGAGACTAGCACAGATACGCAGTATTTT. Translating it yields CASSFETSTDTQYF.

CDR3 DNA sequence: TGTGCCAGCTACCAAAATTACGAGCAGTACTTC. Translated, it gives CASYQNYEQYF. The chain has TRBV28 and TRBJ2-5; D unresolved. The end of the DNA aligns better with TRBJ2-7, so the J call may be wrong. Germline V gene data show CDR1 as MDHEN and CDR2 as SYDVKM. CDR3 length: 11 residues.

This chain links TRBV2 with TRBJ1-5; the D is unclear. The germline V gene has CDR1 SNHLY and CDR2 FYNNEI. The CDR3 is 14 amino acids. Trimming removed 2 bases from V and 7 bases from J, with 12 bases in between. DNA for the CDR3: TGTGCCAGCAGTGAAATCCAGCAGGCCCAGCCCCAGCATTTT. Its protein product is CASSEIQQAQPQHF.

As for this clone: The sample contains more than one DNA sequence encoding this CDR3. The rearrangement joins TRBV28 to TRBJ1-2; D is possibly TRBD1 (5 bases). Germline assignment: CDR1 MDHEN and CDR2 SYDVKM. There are 13 residues in the CDR3. The V end was cut by 6 bases, the J end by 4 bases, with 12 bases between. In DNA, the CDR3 is TGTGCCAGCAGGCTCTCCGGGGGCTATGGCTACACCTTC. Encoded protein: CASRLSGGYGYTF.

This chain connects TRBV19 to TRBJ1-2; no clear D gene. The CDR3 length is 12 residues. V lost 2 bases and J lost 8, with 9 bases in between. Germline V gene lookup returns CDR1 LNHDA and CDR2 SQIVND (reference sequence). CDR3 sequence (DNA): TGTGCCAGTAGTATAACTACGGGGGGCTACACCTTC. Encoded protein: CASSITTGGYTF.

The chain links TRBV7-8 to TRBJ1-1; D is ambiguous. V gave up 3 bases and J gave up 1 base, with 9 bases separating them. The CDR3 is 14 residues long. Germline assignment: CDR1 SGHVS and CDR2 FQNEAQ. The CDR3: CASSFSLRNTEAFF. The CDR3 region has the DNA TGTGCCAGCAGCTTTTCCCTACGGAACACTGAAGCTTTCTTT.

The V and J genes are TRBV5-4 and TRBJ2-3; 10 nucleotides agree with TRBD1. Germline CDR1 reads SGHNT; CDR2 reads YYREEE (reference sequence). Germline trimming cut 9 bases from V and 4 bases from J; bases unmatched to any gene: 11. The CDR3 has 15 amino acids. The CDR3, as DNA: TGTGCCACTTATGACAGGGGGCGCGGATCAGATACGCAGTATTTT. Its translation: CATYDRGRGSDTQYF.